Below are 18 T cell receptor beta chains sequenced from a single sample in a study of Ad26.COV2.S vaccination and SARS-CoV-2 variants. The sample's treatment: 15 to 20 received Ad26.COV2.S at low or high dose, single or two shots; a few received placebo; per-sample allocation not given. Day 63 after the first vaccine or placebo injection was the time point for sampling. The repertoire was sequenced with immunoSEQ multiplex PCR; TCRdb's copy has only in-frame clones and lacks some. This sample has some 500,000 clones; roughly nine tenths occur once, and the top ten carry about 2.7%. The material sequenced was peripheral blood, taken in a trial of Ad26.COV2.S vaccine versus placebo. These receptors all stem from a person between 18 and 59 years old who received the Ad26.COV2.S COVID-19 vaccine or a placebo.

The chain joins TRBV18 to TRBJ1-2, with a possible D match to TRBD1 (6 bases). The CDR3 runs 15 residues. Germline V gene lookup returns CDR1 KGHSH and CDR2 LQKENI. The germline V and J ends were trimmed by 2 bases and 4 bases, with 14 bases remaining between them. In nucleotides, the CDR3 is TGTGCCAGCTCACCAACACAGGGTCGCTCCTATGGCTACACCTTC. As protein: CASSPTQGRSYGYTF. The entire variable domain, with the rest obtained from reference TRBV18 and TRBJ1-2, is as follows: NAGVMQNPRHLVRRRGQEARLRCSPMKGHSHVYWYRQLPEEGLKFMVYLQKENIIDESGMPKERFSAEFPKEGPSILRIQQVVRGDSAAYFCASSPTQGRSYGYTFGSGTRLTVV.

The genes are TRBV9 and TRBJ2-3; the D gene is possibly TRBD2 (6 bases). Trimming cost V 6 bases and J 0 bases, with 20 bases left between them. CDR1 is SGDLS and CDR2 is YYNGEE in the germline V gene. The length of the CDR3 is 17 residues. CDR3 nucleotides: TGTGCCAGCAACGGCGGGATGATGTTTACTAGCACAGATACGCAGTATTTT. The encoded protein is CASNGGMMFTSTDTQYF.

The CDR3 reads CASSLRPAGVYEQFF. Here the CDR3 DNA reads TGTGCCAGCAGCCTGCGGCCCGCGGGAGTTTATGAGCAGTTCTTC. The rearrangement joins TRBV27 to TRBJ2-1; TRBD2 matches 7 bases. CDR3 length: 15 residues. CDR1 and CDR2 (germline): MNHEY, SMNVEV (reference sequence). Trimming removed 6 bases from V and 8 bases from J; junction bases left unmatched: 13.

Only one count was recorded for this clone. The genes are TRBV5-1 and TRBJ2-1, with D possibly TRBD1 on 6 matching bases. Germline V gene sequence: CDR1 SGHRS, CDR2 YFSETQ. Trimming cost V 4 bases and J 3 bases, with 17 bases left between them. This CDR3 has 16 amino acids. CDR3 sequence reads: CASSLTGTRDYNEQFF. In DNA, the CDR3 is TGCGCCAGCAGCCTGACAGGTACGAGGGACTACAATGAGCAGTTCTTC.

This clone was recorded once. The chain couples TRBV28 to TRBJ1-2; TRBD1 aligns across 7 bases. Germline V gene data show CDR1 as MDHEN and CDR2 as SYDVKM. V trimming: 6 bases; J trimming: 1 base; junction bases outside the gene matches: 11. CDR3 length: 16 amino acids. CDR3 loop: CASSQITGTDNYGYTF. CDR3 DNA sequence: TGTGCCAGCAGCCAAATTACCGGGACAGATAACTATGGCTACACCTTC.

This sequence joins TRBV18 and TRBJ2-3; D ambiguous. The V gene's germline CDR1 is KGHSH and CDR2 LQKENI. V was trimmed by 6 bases and J by 5 bases, leaving 9 bases between them. There are 12 residues in the CDR3. The CDR3, as DNA: TGTGCCAGCTCCCCGGATGGAGATACGCAGTATTTT. Encoded protein: CASSPDGDTQYF.

The chain combines TRBV27 with TRBJ1-1; D is unclear. CDR1 is MNHEY, CDR2 SMNVEV, per germline (reference sequence). The ends were cut back, 3 bases at V and 2 bases at J, with 10 bases in the middle. The CDR3 loop spans 14 amino acids. In nucleotides, the CDR3 is TGTGCCAGCAGTTTTGGACGGGGAAACACTGAAGCTTTCTTT. This sequence encodes CASSFGRGNTEAFF.

The rearrangement links TRBV4-3 to TRBJ2-5; D may be TRBD1 (6 bases). The CDR3 is 15 residues long. Germline V gene data show CDR1 as LGHNA and CDR2 as YSLEER. Trimming shortened V by 4 bases and J by 4 bases, and 16 bases separated the two germline ends. The CDR3 nucleotides read TGCGCCAGCAGCCTCGACCCTCTAGGGGGAGAGACCCAGTACTTC. Its protein is CASSLDPLGGETQYF.

The chain combines TRBV19 with TRBJ2-1; no clear D. The CDR3 runs 13 residues. The V end lost 1 base, the J end lost 5 bases, and 6 bases lay between the germline ends. CDR1 and CDR2 (germline): LNHDA, SQIVND (reference sequence). The chain's CDR3 is CASSIGNNNEQFF. In DNA, the CDR3 is TGTGCCAGTAGTATAGGCAATAACAATGAGCAGTTCTTC. Full variable domain (remainder filled in from reference TRBV19 and TRBJ2-1): DGGITQSPKYLFRKEGQNVTLSCEQNLNHDAMYWYRQDPGQGLRLIYYSQIVNDFQKGDIAEGYSVSREKKESFPLTVTSAQKNPTAFYLCASSIGNNNEQFFGPGTRLTVL.

The V call is TRBV2, the J call TRBJ1-4; TRBD1 is a possible D gene (6 bases). Germline lookup yields CDR1 SNHLY and CDR2 FYNNEI. The CDR3 has 15 residues. With 2 bases removed from V and 7 bases from J, the gap between germline ends came to 14 bases. The CDR3: CASSELLQGGEKLFF. The DNA for the CDR3 is TGTGCCAGCAGTGAACTCTTACAGGGAGGTGAAAAACTGTTTTTT.

V gene TRBV3-1 (or the pseudogene TRBV3-2) combines with J gene TRBJ2-2; 7 bases align to TRBD1. Germline V CDR1 and CDR2: LGHDT, YNNKEL (reference sequence). V lost 4 bases to trimming and J lost 9 bases; unmatched junction nucleotides: 23. The CDR3 is made up of 19 amino acids. The CDR3 nucleotides read TGTGCCAGCAGCCCCCGCCGGGACAGCCTTACACCTTACACGAGGGAGCTGTTTTTT. Amino acids: CASSPRRDSLTPYTRELFF.

This clone was detected a few times. V is TRBV7-3 and J is TRBJ1-6; TRBD1 matches 8 bases. V lost 5 bases to trimming and J lost 7 bases; unmatched junction nucleotides: 7. The length of the CDR3 is 15 residues. Germline-derived CDR1 and CDR2 are SGHTA and FQGTGA. The CDR3 sequence: CASSTQGAWNSPLHF. CDR3 bases: TGTGCCAGCAGCACTCAGGGGGCATGGAATTCACCCCTCCACTTT.

The chain links TRBV5-1 to TRBJ2-1; 15 nucleotides line up with TRBD2. J lost 9 bases, V lost 3 bases, and 4 bases had no gene match. The CDR3 runs to 15 residues. The germline V gene encodes CDR1 SGHRS and CDR2 YFSETQ. The CDR3 DNA is TGCGCCAGCAGCTACGGACTAGCGGGGGGGCCTGAGCAGTTCTTC. Protein product: CASSYGLAGGPEQFF.

The V and J genes are TRBV5-6 and TRBJ1-4; D gene unclear. Germline V gene lookup returns CDR1 SGHDT and CDR2 YYEEEE. The CDR3 length is 17 residues. V shed 3 bases and J shed 2 bases, with 17 bases lying between them. CDR3: CASSSLTWRATNEKLFF. DNA for the CDR3: TGTGCCAGCAGCTCCTTGACATGGCGGGCGACTAATGAAAAACTGTTTTTT.

The genes are TRBV4-2 and TRBJ1-2; no clear D gene. The V and J ends lost 0 bases and 5 bases respectively, with 1 base between them. Germline V lookup: CDR1 LGHNA, CDR2 YNFKEQ. This CDR3 is built from 11 residues. DNA for the CDR3: TGTGCCAGCAGCCAAGATTATGGCTACACCTTC. This translates into CASSQDYGYTF.

The genes are TRBV2 and TRBJ2-3; 7 bases match TRBD2. J lost 0 bases, V lost 8 bases, and 8 bases had no gene match. The CDR3 covers 15 residues. Per germline, CDR1 SNHLY and CDR2 FYNNEI. CDR3 DNA sequence: TGTGCCAGCGCTGGCGGGAGACTAAGCACAGATACGCAGTATTTT. Amino acid sequence: CASAGGRLSTDTQYF.

This clone was observed once. V and J are TRBV23-1 and TRBJ1-5; TRBD1 is a possible D gene (5 bases). TRBV23-1 is an ORF for which the function is uncertain. Between the trimmed V and J ends, which lost 2 bases and 7 bases, there was a span of 27 bases. The CDR3 length is 19 residues. The CDR3 DNA sequence: TGCGCCAGCAGTCAAAACGGGGGGAAGGAATATAACAGCTCCCAGCCCCAGCATTTT. Amino acids: CASSQNGGKEYNSSQPQHF.

This clone was observed a few times. The same CDR3 also results from other DNA sequences found in this sample. The chain links TRBV19 to TRBJ2-3; no clear D gene. The CDR3 is 11 residues long. Germline CDR1 LNHDA, CDR2 SQIVND (reference sequence). V was trimmed by 1 base and J by 4 bases, leaving 0 bases between them. CDR3 sequence: CASSIADTQYF. The CDR3 nucleotides read TGTGCCAGTAGTATAGCAGATACGCAGTATTTT.